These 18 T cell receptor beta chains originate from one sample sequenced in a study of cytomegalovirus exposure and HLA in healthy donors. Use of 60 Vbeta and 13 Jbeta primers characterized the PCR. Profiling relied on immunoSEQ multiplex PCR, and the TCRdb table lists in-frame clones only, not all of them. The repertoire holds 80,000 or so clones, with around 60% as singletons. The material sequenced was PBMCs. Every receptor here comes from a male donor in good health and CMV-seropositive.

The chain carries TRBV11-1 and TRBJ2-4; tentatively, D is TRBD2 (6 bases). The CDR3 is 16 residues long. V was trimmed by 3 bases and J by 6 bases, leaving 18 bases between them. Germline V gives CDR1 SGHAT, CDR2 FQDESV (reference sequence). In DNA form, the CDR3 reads TGTGCCAGCAGCTTCGCGGGGACCGGGGGAGCAAACATTCAGTACTTC. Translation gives CASSFAGTGGANIQYF.

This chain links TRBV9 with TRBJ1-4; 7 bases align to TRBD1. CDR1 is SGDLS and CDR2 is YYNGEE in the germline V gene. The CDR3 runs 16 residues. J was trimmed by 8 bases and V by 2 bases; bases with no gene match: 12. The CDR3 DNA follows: TGTGCCAGCAGCGTCTCGGTCGACAGGGTGGGAGAAAAACTGTTTTTT. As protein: CASSVSVDRVGEKLFF.

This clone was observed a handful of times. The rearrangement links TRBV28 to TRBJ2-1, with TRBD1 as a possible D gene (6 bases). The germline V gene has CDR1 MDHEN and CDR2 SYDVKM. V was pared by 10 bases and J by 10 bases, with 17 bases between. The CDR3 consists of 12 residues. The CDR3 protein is CATCSGTREQFF. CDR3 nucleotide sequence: TGTGCCACCTGTTCTGGGACACGAGAGCAGTTCTTC. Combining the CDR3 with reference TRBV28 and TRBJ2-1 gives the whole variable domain DVKVTQSSRYLVKRTGEKVFLECVQDMDHENMFWYRQDPGLGLRLIYFSYDVKMKEKGDIPEGYSVSREKKERFSLILESASTNQTSMYLCATCSGTREQFFGPGTRLTVL.

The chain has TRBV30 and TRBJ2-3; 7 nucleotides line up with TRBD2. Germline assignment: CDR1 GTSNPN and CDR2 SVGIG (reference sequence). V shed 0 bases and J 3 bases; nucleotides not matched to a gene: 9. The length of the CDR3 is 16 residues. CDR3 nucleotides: TGTGCCTGGAGTGTGACCGGGGGGTACGTGACAGATACGCAGTATTTT. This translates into CAWSVTGGYVTDTQYF.

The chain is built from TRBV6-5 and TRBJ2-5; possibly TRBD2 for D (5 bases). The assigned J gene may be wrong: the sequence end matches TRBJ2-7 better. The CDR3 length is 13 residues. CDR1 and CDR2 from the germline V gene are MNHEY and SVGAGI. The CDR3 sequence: CASSYRESYEQYF. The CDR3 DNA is TGTGCCAGCAGTTACCGGGAATCCTACGAGCAGTACTTC.

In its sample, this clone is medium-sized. The CDR3 here is CASSSQGHTEAFF. As DNA, the CDR3 is TGTGCCAGCAGCTCACAGGGGCACACTGAAGCTTTCTTT. The V call is TRBV5-5, the J call TRBJ1-1, with 7 bases fitting TRBD1. The germline CDR1 and CDR2 sequences are SGHKS and YYEKEE (reference sequence). The CDR3 contains 13 residues. The ends lost 3 bases at V and 3 bases at J; junction bases unmatched: 2.

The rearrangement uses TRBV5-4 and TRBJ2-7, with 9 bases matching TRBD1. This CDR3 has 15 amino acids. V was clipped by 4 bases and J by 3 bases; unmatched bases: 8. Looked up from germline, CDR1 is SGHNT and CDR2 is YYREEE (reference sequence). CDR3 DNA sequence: TGTGCCAGCAGCATCGACCCGACAGGGGGCTACGAGCAGTACTTC. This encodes CASSIDPTGGYEQYF.

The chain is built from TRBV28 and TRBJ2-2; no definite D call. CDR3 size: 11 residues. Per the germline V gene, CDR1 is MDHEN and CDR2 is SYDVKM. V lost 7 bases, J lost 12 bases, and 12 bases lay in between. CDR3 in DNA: TGTGCCAGCACCTCGGGTCAGAAGCTGTTTTTT. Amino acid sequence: CASTSGQKLFF.

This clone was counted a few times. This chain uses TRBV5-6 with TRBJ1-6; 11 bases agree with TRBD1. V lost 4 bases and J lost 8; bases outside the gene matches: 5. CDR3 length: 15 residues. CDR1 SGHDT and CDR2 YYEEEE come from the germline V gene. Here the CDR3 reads CASSDGTGGHSPLHF. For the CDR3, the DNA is TGTGCCAGCAGCGATGGGACAGGGGGGCATTCACCCCTCCACTTT.

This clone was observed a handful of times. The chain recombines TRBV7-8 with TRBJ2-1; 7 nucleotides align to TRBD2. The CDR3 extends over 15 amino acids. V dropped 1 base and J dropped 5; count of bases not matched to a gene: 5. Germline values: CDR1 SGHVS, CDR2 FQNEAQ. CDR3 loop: CASSLVASGHNEQFF. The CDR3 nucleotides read TGTGCCAGCAGCTTAGTGGCTAGCGGTCACAATGAGCAGTTCTTC.

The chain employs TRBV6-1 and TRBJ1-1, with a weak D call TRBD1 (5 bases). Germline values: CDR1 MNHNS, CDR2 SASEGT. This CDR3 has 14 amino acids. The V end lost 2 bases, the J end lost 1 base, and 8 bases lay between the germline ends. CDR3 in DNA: TGTGCCAGCAGTGAAAGGGGCAGGAACACTGAAGCTTTCTTT. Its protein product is CASSERGRNTEAFF.

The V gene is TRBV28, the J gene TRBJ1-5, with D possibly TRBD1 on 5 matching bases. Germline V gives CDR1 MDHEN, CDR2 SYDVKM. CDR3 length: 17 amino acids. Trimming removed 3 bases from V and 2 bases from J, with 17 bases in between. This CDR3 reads CASSLEQGHGGNQPQHF. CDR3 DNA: TGTGCCAGCAGTTTGGAGCAGGGCCATGGGGGCAATCAGCCCCAGCATTTT.

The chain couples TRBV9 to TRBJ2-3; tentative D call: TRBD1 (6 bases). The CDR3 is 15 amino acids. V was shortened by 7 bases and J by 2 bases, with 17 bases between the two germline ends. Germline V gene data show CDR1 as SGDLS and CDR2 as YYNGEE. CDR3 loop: CASLRTAPYTDTQYF. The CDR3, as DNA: TGTGCCAGCCTAAGGACAGCGCCCTACACAGATACGCAGTATTTT. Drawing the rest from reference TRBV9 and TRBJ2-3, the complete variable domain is DSGVTQTPKHLITATGQRVTLRCSPRSGDLSVYWYQQSLDQGLQFLIQYYNGEERAKGNILERFSAQQFPDLHSELNLSSLELGDSALYFCASLRTAPYTDTQYFGPGTRLTVL.

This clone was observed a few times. CDR3: CATSRGTGDLGEAFF. The CDR3 DNA sequence: TGTGCCACCAGCAGAGGGACAGGGGACCTCGGAGAAGCTTTCTTT. This chain uses TRBV15 with TRBJ1-1; 9 nucleotides align to TRBD1. Germline values: CDR1 LNHNV, CDR2 YYDKDF (reference sequence). The J segment lost 8 bases and the V segment lost 1 base, leaving 8 bases of the junction unmatched. The CDR3 runs 15 residues. The complete variable domain, with remaining parts taken from reference TRBV15 and TRBJ1-1, reads DAMVIQNPRYQVTQFGKPVTLSCSQTLNHNVMYWYQQKSSQAPKLLFHYYDKDFNNEADTPDNFQSRRPNTSFCFLDIRSPGLGDTAMYLCATSRGTGDLGEAFFGQGTRLTVV.

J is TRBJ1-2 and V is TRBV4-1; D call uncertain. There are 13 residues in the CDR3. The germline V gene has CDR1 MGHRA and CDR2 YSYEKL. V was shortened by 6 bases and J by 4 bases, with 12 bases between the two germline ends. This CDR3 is CASSPPGSYGYTF. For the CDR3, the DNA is TGCGCCAGCAGTCCCCCCGGGTCCTATGGCTACACCTTC.

The DNA of the CDR3 is TGTGCCAGCCGCGACAGGCTGAACACTGAAGCTTTCTTT. It is translated as CASRDRLNTEAFF. The chain combines TRBV27 with TRBJ1-1, with D tentatively TRBD1 (6 bases). With 8 bases removed from V and 0 bases from J, the gap between germline ends came to 10 bases. Germline V gene sequence: CDR1 MNHEY, CDR2 SMNVEV (reference sequence). CDR3 length: 13 amino acids.

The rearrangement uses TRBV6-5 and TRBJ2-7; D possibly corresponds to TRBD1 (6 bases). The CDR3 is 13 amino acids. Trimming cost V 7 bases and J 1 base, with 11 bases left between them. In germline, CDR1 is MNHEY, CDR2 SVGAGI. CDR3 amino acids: CASIARGSYEQYF. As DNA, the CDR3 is TGTGCCAGCATTGCGAGGGGGTCCTACGAGCAGTACTTC.

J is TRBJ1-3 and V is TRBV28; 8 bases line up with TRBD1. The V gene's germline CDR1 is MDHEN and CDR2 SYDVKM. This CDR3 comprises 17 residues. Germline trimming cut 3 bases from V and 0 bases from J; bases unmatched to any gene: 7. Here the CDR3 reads CASSLTDRGSSGNTIYF. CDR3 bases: TGTGCCAGCAGTTTGACCGACAGGGGTAGCTCTGGAAACACCATATATTTT. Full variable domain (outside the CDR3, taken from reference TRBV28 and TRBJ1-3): DVKVTQSSRYLVKRTGEKVFLECVQDMDHENMFWYRQDPGLGLRLIYFSYDVKMKEKGDIPEGYSVSREKKERFSLILESASTNQTSMYLCASSLTDRGSSGNTIYFGEGSWLTVV.